This T cell receptor (beta chain) originates from a study of identical twins. Comment on this clonotype: What it recognizes is unknown.

V trimming: 2 bases; J trimming: 7 bases; junction bases outside the gene matches: 4. This CDR3 has 16 amino acids. Germline loops: CDR1 SGHVS, CDR2 FNYEAQ. Study-level points and caveats: Modeled out-of-frame TCR alpha sharing in monozygotic twins fell below observed levels.

A template switching step contributed a universal primer site, while unique molecular identifiers were present in the cDNA. TCRdb recomputed calls from the 5' RACE reads with MiXCR, one row per CDR3 protein. The table lists about 210,000 distinct CDR3 sequences, approximately 9% of them singletons. The chain carries TRBV7-6 and TRBJ2-1, with 14 bases fitting TRBD2. Sequencing used memory (CD45RO+) T cells sorted from blood. This TCR was recovered from a woman aged 18-35 years in good health. This CDR3 is CASSLSGTSGRNEQFF. The CDR3 nucleotides are TGTGCCAGCAGCTTATCTGGGACTAGCGGGAGAAATGAGCAGTTCTTC.